The subject of this entry is one T cell receptor beta chain. Its antigen remains unknown. CDR3 regions of TCR beta were amplified from RNA transcripts. HTBI primers were employed in first-round RT-PCR, then a second-round multiplex PCR followed. TCRdb reprocessed the multiplex PCR reads via MiXCR and lists one record per CDR3 protein. The table shows approximately 150,000 distinct CDR3 sequences, with about two fifths occurring only once. Ophthalmopathy in the donors was of moderate-to-severe activity, with CAS ≥3, NOSPECS ≥4 and duration under 3 months. Clinical symptoms, serum thyroxine, TRAb, thyroid ultrasound and orbital computed tomography formed the basis of diagnosis. The J segment lost 0 bases and the V segment lost 7 bases, leaving 17 bases of the junction unmatched. The CDR3 is made up of 18 amino acids. This sample is part of a study of Graves' ophthalmopathy and Graves' hyperthyroidism. Whole-study results and caveats: Most thyroid-expanded clonotypes exceeding 0.001 frequency were also found in blood.

The genes are TRBV12-3 or TRBV12-4 and TRBJ1-1; 7 bases line up with TRBD1. The clonotype originates from a man aged 25 to 40 with Graves' ophthalmopathy. What was sequenced was peripheral blood. CDR3 sequence reads: CASTPQGQSITMNTEAFF. The CDR3 DNA is TGTGCCAGCACTCCGCAGGGACAGAGCATAACAATGAACACTGAAGCTTTCTTT.